This T cell receptor (beta chain) was identified during a study of T-cell memory formation after mild COVID-19. About the research overall: For the most part, TCR clusters were specific to one donor.

In this sample, this clonotype turned up a few times. The antigen remains unidentified. Points from the study as a whole: CD4+ contracting clones lay mainly in CM and EM, CD8+ ones in EMRA.

Germline CDR1 is LGHDT and CDR2 is YNNKEL (reference sequence). V lost 4 bases to trimming and J lost 2 bases, with 6 bases between them. The CDR3 has 13 amino acids. With constant-segment primers, 5'RACE yielded cDNA libraries of TCR alpha and TCR beta that carried sample barcodes and UMIs. MiXCR, applied by TCRdb to the 5' RACE reads, yields one record per CDR3 protein. The data contain 340,000 or so distinct CDR3 sequences, under 15% of them seen just once; the ten biggest clones take up about 21%. The TCR originated in a man between 18 and 35 years old who had mild COVID-19 (a few samples of this study predate the infection). Cell type and time point are not known. The sequencing sample was made of PBMCs or a T cell subset sorted from them (not recorded which). This chain links TRBV3-1 with TRBJ1-3; the D is unclear. The CDR3 sequence is CASSPTTGNTIYF. The CDR3 DNA sequence: TGTGCCAGCAGCCCAACGACTGGAAACACCATATATTTT.